This is a list of T cell receptor beta chains from one sample in a study of OX40 agonist ivuxolimab in advanced cancers. TCRdb's copy holds only in-frame clones and misses some; the assay was immunoSEQ multiplex PCR. This sample has around 69,000 clones, with 89% found just once. Sequences were derived from CD4+ or CD8+ T cells sorted from blood, sampled in a trial of the OX40 agonist ivuxolimab. These receptors were obtained from an adult with an advanced solid tumor such as melanoma, head and neck, liver or kidney cancer. The CDR3 runs from the conserved cysteine through the conserved F or W. A D gene is named only where the DNA matches it firmly. Expanded clones are given a class, and other clones once, few, many or no size at all.

size	J	V	D	CDR3	DNA
NA	TRBJ1-2	TRBV27	NA	CASSLSGTGYTF	TGTGCCAGCAGTTTATCAGGGACCGGCTACACCTTC
NA	TRBJ1-4	TRBV7-3	NA	CASSLGGTFNEKLFF	TGTGCCAGCAGCTTAGGCGGGACCTTTAATGAAAAACTGTTTTTT
NA	TRBJ2-2	TRBV6-5	NA	CASHQRTGELFF	TGTGCCAGCCATCAGAGAACCGGGGAGCTGTTTTTT
NA	TRBJ2-4	TRBV29-1	NA	CSVESTIGDIQYF	TGCAGCGTTGAATCGACAATAGGGGACATTCAGTACTTC
NA	TRBJ2-5	TRBV6-6	NA	CASRLRAAQETQYF	TGTGCCAGCAGGTTACGGGCAGCACAAGAGACCCAGTACTTC
NA	TRBJ1-2	TRBV7-9	NA	CASSGRDEGARYYGYTF	TGTGCCAGCAGCGGCCGTGATGAAGGGGCGCGGTACTATGGCTACACCTTC
NA	TRBJ1-4	TRBV5-1	TRBD1	CASSLTGGDEKLFF	TGCGCCAGCAGCTTGACAGGGGGGGATGAAAAACTGTTTTTT
NA	TRBJ2-7	TRBV5-1	NA	CASSLDGWGSYEQYF	TGCGCCAGCAGCTTGGATGGCTGGGGCTCCTACGAGCAGTACTTC
NA	TRBJ1-5	TRBV2	NA	CASRPGRKGPQHF	TGTGCCAGCAGACCGGGACGAAAAGGGCCCCAGCATTTT
once	TRBJ1-1	TRBV18	NA	CASSSDTNTEAFF	TGTGCCAGCTCATCCGACACGAACACTGAAGCTTTCTTT
NA	TRBJ1-2	TRBV29-1	NA	CSVEAGRGGYTF	TGCAGCGTTGAAGCAGGCAGGGGTGGCTACACCTTC
NA	TRBJ1-2	TRBV7-9	NA	CASRRGADYGYTF	TGTGCCAGCAGACGAGGGGCCGACTATGGCTACACCTTC
NA	TRBJ2-2	TRBV6-6	NA	CASKSGTDTGELFF	TGTGCCAGCAAATCTGGGACGGACACCGGGGAGCTGTTTTTT
NA	TRBJ1-1	TRBV5-1	NA	CASSLDSWAEAFF	TGCGCCAGCAGCTTGGACAGTTGGGCTGAAGCTTTCTTT
NA	TRBJ1-1	TRBV18	NA	CASSPGITEAFF	TGTGCCAGCTCACCAGGGATCACTGAAGCCTTCTTT
NA	TRBJ1-5	TRBV5-4	NA	CASSLAGEGPQHF	TGTGCCAGCAGCTTGGCGGGGGAAGGGCCCCAGCATTTT
NA	TRBJ1-1	TRBV7-3	NA	CASSLSVSNTEAFF	TGTGCCAGCAGCTTATCGGTTTCGAACACTGAAGCTTTCTTT
once	TRBJ2-7	TRBV7-3	NA	CASTFTSQGYEQYF	TGTGCCAGCACCTTCACATCACAGGGCTACGAGCAGTACTTC
NA	TRBJ2-1	TRBV20-1	NA	CSARDRVGQFF	TGCAGTGCTAGAGACAGGGTAGGGCAGTTCTTC
NA	TRBJ1-5	TRBV5-5	NA	CASSFKAGDQPQHF	TGTGCCAGCAGCTTCAAGGCAGGTGATCAGCCCCAGCATTTT
NA	TRBJ2-3	TRBV7-3	TRBD2	CASSRVGTSAADTQYF	TGTGCCAGCAGCCGTGTAGGGACTAGTGCAGCAGATACGCAGTATTTT
NA	TRBJ1-3	TRBV27	NA	CASSFKGGVGNTIYF	TGTGCCAGCAGTTTTAAGGGGGGCGTTGGAAACACCATATATTTT
NA	TRBJ2-1	TRBV21-1	NA	CASSKSDGNEQFF	TGTGCCAGCAGCAAGTCGGATGGCAATGAGCAGTTCTTC
NA	TRBJ2-2	TRBV23-1	TRBD2	CASSHTSGRLVDTGELFF	TGCGCCAGCAGTCACACTAGCGGGAGGTTAGTAGACACCGGGGAGCTGTTTTTT
NA	TRBJ2-3	TRBV2	TRBD1	CASSSQGPTDTQYF	TGTGCCAGCAGCTCACAGGGGCCCACAGATACGCAGTATTTT
NA	TRBJ2-2	TRBV5-4	TRBD2	CASSRSGSNTGELFF	TGTGCCAGCAGCCGGAGCGGGAGTAACACCGGGGAGCTGTTTTTT
NA	TRBJ1-1	TRBV7-6	TRBD1	CASSSLRDRGPEAFF	TGTGCCAGCAGTAGCTTACGAGACAGGGGTCCTGAAGCTTTCTTT
NA	TRBJ2-7	TRBV11-3	TRBD2	CASSLLWTSGHYEQYF	TGTGCCAGCAGCTTACTATGGACTAGCGGGCACTACGAGCAGTACTTC
NA	TRBJ1-2	TRBV11-2	TRBD1	CASSLRQGGGYTF	TGTGCCAGCAGCTTAAGACAGGGAGGCGGCTACACCTTC
NA	TRBJ2-3	TRBV18	NA	CASSPQGDTQYF	TGTGCCAGCTCACCACAGGGGGATACGCAGTATTTT
NA	TRBJ2-3	TRBV5-1	TRBD2	CASSFGTSGSTDTQYF	TGCGCCAGCAGCTTTGGGACTAGCGGGAGCACAGATACGCAGTATTTT
NA	TRBJ2-2	TRBV5-4	NA	CASSEIFTGELFF	TGTGCCAGCAGTGAGATCTTCACCGGGGAGCTGTTTTTT
NA	TRBJ2-2	TRBV5-4	TRBD2	CASSWGGLSGRTGELFF	TGTGCCAGCAGCTGGGGGGGCCTAAGCGGGAGAACCGGGGAGCTGTTTTTT
NA	TRBJ2-7	TRBV7-9	TRBD2	CASSLLAGGFEQYF	TGTGCCAGCAGCTTACTAGCGGGAGGGTTCGAGCAGTACTTC